Below, 8 T cell receptor beta chains from the same sample are listed, as sequenced in a study of blood T cell repertoires in COVID-19. Libraries were prepared by immunoSEQ multiplex PCR; TCRdb keeps only in-frame clonotypes and omits some of them. The table includes about 81,000 clones, about four fifths detected once. Sequencing was performed on peripheral blood. These TCRs come from a human donor in a cohort sampled during active COVID-19.

The CDR3, as DNA: TGTGCCAGTTCCTTAAGGGAGCGATATGGCTACACCTTC. Its translation: CASSLRERYGYTF. V usage is TRBV19 and J usage is TRBJ1-2; no clear D. The CDR3 contains 13 residues. CDR1 and CDR2 (germline): LNHDA, SQIVND (reference sequence). Trimming cost V 8 bases and J 5 bases, with 15 bases left between them.

This clone appeared a few times. The chain joins TRBV6-5 to TRBJ2-7; 9 nucleotides align to TRBD1. Germline assignment: CDR1 MNHEY and CDR2 SVGAGI. V was clipped by 6 bases and J by 6 bases; unmatched bases: 3. This CDR3 comprises 12 residues. The CDR3 loop is CASSGQGFEQYF. CDR3 DNA: TGTGCCAGCAGCGGACAGGGGTTCGAGCAGTACTTC.

This clone was seen only once. CDR3 region: CASSHLNRGNNEKLFF. In DNA, the CDR3 is TGCGCCAGCAGCCACCTCAACAGGGGAAATAATGAAAAACTGTTTTTT. The chain has TRBV4-1 and TRBJ1-4, with 7 nucleotides matching TRBD1. CDR1 is MGHRA and CDR2 is YSYEKL in the germline V gene. The CDR3 has 16 residues. V shed 3 bases, J shed 4 bases, and the junction held 8 bases outside the gene matches.

This clone was picked up a small number of times. The J gene is TRBJ1-1, the V gene TRBV18, with D unresolved. The CDR3 covers 14 residues. V was cut by 3 bases and J by 1 base, with 9 bases left in between. In germline, CDR1 is KGHSH, CDR2 LQKENI. This CDR3 is CASSPGSKNTEAFF. The DNA of the CDR3 is TGTGCCAGCTCACCGGGCAGCAAGAACACTGAAGCTTTCTTT.

The sample holds one count of this clone. The rearrangement uses TRBV2 and TRBJ2-7, with 8 bases identical to TRBD1. This CDR3 spans 15 amino acids. Losses at the gene ends were 6 bases for V and 3 bases for J; bases not matched to a gene: 10. Germline CDR1 is SNHLY and CDR2 is FYNNEI. The CDR3 bases are TGTGCCAGCAGACAGACAGGGGACAGCGGCTACGAGCAGTACTTC. It is translated as CASRQTGDSGYEQYF.

The chain recombines TRBV19 with TRBJ2-7; TRBD1 matches at 10 bases. CDR3 length equals 14 residues. CDR1 LNHDA and CDR2 SQIVND come from the germline V gene (reference sequence). V dropped 6 bases and J dropped 2; count of bases not matched to a gene: 4. The CDR3 reads CASSSGQGAYEQYF. Here the CDR3 DNA reads TGTGCCAGTAGCAGCGGACAGGGGGCCTACGAGCAGTACTTC.

This clone was detected only once. The chain has TRBV7-9 and TRBJ2-2; TRBD1 might be the D (5 bases). This CDR3 region has 15 residues. The germline V gene encodes CDR1 SEHNR and CDR2 FQNEAQ (reference sequence). Trimming cost V 5 bases and J 1 base, with 11 bases left between them. The CDR3 loop is CASSRSDRNTGELFF. CDR3 bases: TGTGCCAGCAGCCGTTCAGACAGGAACACCGGGGAGCTGTTTTTT.

CDR3 sequence (DNA): TGTGCCAGCAGCTTAGGGGGGGGGAGCAATCAGCCCCAGCATTTT. Its translation is CASSLGGGSNQPQHF. The chain joins TRBV7-9 to TRBJ1-5; D is perhaps TRBD1 (5 bases). Germline CDR1 reads SEHNR; CDR2 reads FQNEAQ (reference sequence). Trimming cost V 1 base and J 1 base, with 8 bases left between them. The length of the CDR3 is 15 residues. Full variable domain (missing parts from reference TRBV7-9 and TRBJ1-5): DTGVSQNPRHKITKRGQNVTFRCDPISEHNRLYWYRQTLGQGPEFLTYFQNEAQLEKSRLLSDRFSAERPKGSFSTLEIQRTEQGDSAMYLCASSLGGGSNQPQHFGDGTRLSIL.